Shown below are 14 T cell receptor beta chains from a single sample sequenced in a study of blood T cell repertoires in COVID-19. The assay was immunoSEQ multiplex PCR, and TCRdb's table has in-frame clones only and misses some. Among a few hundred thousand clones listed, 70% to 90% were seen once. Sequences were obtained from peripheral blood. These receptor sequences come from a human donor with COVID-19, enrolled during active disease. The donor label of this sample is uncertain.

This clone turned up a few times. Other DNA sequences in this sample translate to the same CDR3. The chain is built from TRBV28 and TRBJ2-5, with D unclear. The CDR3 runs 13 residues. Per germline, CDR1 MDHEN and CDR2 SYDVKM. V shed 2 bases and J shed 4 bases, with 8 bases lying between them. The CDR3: CASSLPSRETQYF. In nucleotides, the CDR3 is TGTGCCAGCAGTTTACCCTCCCGAGAGACCCAGTACTTC.

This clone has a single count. CDR3 sequence (DNA): TGTGCCAGCAGCCCGGACAGAAGAGGTCGTTATAGCAATCAGCCCCAGCATTTT. Protein product: CASSPDRRGRYSNQPQHF. This rearrangement joins TRBV21-1 to TRBJ1-5; whether TRBD1, the table's D call, matches the DNA was not checked. TRBV21-1 is a recognized pseudogene. This CDR3 is built from 18 residues.

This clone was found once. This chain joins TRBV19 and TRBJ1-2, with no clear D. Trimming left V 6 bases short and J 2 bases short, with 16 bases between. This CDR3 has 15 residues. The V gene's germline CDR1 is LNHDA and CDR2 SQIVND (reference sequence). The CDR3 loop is CASRPRPRENYGYTF. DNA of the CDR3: TGTGCCAGTAGACCCCGACCCCGGGAAAACTATGGCTACACCTTC.

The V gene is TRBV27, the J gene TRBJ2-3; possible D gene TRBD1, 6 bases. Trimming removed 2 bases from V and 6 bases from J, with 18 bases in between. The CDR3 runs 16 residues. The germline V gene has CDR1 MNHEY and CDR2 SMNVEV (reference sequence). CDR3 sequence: CASSLTLTGGGDTQYF. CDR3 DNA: TGTGCCAGCAGTTTAACGCTGACAGGCGGTGGTGATACGCAGTATTTT.

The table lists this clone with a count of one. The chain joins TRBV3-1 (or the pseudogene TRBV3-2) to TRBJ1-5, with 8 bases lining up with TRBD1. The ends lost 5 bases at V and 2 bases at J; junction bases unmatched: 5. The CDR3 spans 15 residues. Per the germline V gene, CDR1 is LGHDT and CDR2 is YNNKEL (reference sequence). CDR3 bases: TGTGCCAGCAGCGCGATGACAGGGGGCAATCAGCCCCAGCATTTT. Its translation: CASSAMTGGNQPQHF.

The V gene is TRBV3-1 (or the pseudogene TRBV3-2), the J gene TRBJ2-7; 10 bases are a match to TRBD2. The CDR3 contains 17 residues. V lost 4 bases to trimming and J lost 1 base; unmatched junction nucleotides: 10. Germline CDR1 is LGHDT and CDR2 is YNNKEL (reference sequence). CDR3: CASSLAASGSRSYEQYF. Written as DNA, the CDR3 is TGTGCCAGCAGCCTAGCGGCTAGCGGGAGTAGGTCCTACGAGCAGTACTTC.

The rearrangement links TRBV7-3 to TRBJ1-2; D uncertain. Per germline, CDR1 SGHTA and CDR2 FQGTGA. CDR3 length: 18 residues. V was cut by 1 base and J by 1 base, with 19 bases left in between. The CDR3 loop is CASSLNRAAGLYNYGYTF. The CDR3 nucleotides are TGTGCCAGCAGCTTAAACCGCGCCGCAGGCCTTTATAACTATGGCTACACCTTC.

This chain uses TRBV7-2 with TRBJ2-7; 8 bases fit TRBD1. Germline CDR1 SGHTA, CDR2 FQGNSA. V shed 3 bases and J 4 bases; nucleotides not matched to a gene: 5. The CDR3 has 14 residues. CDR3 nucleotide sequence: TGTGCCAGCAGCTTGGAACAGGGGGAATACGAGCAGTACTTC. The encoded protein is CASSLEQGEYEQYF.

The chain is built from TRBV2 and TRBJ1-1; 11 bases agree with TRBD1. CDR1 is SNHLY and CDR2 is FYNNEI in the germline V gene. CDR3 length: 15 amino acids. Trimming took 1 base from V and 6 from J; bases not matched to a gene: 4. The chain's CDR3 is CASSEVRDRGSEAFF. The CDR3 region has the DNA TGTGCCAGCAGTGAAGTGAGGGACAGGGGGTCTGAAGCTTTCTTT. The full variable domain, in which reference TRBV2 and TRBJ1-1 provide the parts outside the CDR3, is EPEVTQTPSHQVTQMGQEVILRCVPISNHLYFYWYRQILGQKVEFLVSFYNNEISEKSEIFDDQFSVERPDGSNFTLKIRSTKLEDSAMYFCASSEVRDRGSEAFFGQGTRLTVV.

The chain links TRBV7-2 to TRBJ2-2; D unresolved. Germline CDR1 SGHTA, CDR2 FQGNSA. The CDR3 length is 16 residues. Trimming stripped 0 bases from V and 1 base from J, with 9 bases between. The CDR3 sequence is CASSLAVTRNTGELFF. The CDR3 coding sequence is TGTGCCAGCAGCTTAGCAGTGACACGGAACACCGGGGAGCTGTTTTTT. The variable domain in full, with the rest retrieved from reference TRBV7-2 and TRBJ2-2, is GAGVSQSPSNKVTEKGKDVELRCDPISGHTALYWYRQSLGQGLEFLIYFQGNSAPDKSGLPSDRFSAERTGGSVSTLTIQRTQQEDSAVYLCASSLAVTRNTGELFFGEGSRLTVL.

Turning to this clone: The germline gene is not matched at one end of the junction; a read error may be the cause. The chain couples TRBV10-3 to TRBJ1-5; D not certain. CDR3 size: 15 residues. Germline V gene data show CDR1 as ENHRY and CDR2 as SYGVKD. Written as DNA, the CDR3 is TGTGCCAGCAGTGAGGGTGGCGGAGACAATCAGCCCCAGCATTTT. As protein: CASSEGGGDNQPQHF.

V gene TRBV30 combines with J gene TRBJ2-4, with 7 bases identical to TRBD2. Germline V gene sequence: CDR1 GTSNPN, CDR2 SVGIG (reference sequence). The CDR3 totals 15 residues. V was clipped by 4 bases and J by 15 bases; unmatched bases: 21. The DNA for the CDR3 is TGTGCCTGGACCAGGGACCCTAGCGGCCGCACCTCTCTGTACTTC. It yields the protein CAWTRDPSGRTSLYF.

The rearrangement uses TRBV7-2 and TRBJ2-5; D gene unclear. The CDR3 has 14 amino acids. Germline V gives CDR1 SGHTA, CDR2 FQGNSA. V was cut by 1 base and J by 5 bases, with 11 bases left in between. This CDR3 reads CASSLGPRRETQYF. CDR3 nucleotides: TGTGCCAGCAGCTTAGGCCCCCGCAGGGAGACCCAGTACTTC.

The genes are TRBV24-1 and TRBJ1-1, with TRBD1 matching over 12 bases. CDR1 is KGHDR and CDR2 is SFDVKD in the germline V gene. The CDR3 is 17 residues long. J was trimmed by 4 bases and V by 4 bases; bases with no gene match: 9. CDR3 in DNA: TGTGCCACCAGTGACCCCGGGACAGGGGGCGGTGGCACTGAAGCTTTCTTT. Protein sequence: CATSDPGTGGGGTEAFF.